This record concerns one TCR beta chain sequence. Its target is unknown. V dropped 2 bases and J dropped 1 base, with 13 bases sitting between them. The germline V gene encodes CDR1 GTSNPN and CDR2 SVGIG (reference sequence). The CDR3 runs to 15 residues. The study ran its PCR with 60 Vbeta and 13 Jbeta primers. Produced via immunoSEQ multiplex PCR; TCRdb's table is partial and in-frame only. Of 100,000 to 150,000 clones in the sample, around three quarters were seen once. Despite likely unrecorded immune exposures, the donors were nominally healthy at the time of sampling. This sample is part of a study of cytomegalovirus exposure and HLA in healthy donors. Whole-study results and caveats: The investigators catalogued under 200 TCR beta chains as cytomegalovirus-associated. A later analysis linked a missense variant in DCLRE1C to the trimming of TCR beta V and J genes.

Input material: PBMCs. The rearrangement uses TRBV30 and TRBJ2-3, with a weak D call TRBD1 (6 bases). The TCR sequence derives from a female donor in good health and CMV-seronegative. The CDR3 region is CAWSITGSGTDTQYF. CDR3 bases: TGTGCCTGGAGTATCACAGGGTCGGGCACAGATACGCAGTATTTT. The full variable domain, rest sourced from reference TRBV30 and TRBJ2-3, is SQTIHQWPATLVQPVGSPLSLECTVEGTSNPNLYWYRQAAGRGLQLLFYSVGIGQISSEVPQNLSASRPQDRQFILSSKKLLLSDSGFYLCAWSITGSGTDTQYFGPGTRLTVL.